The rows below give T cell receptor beta chains drawn from one sample of a study of patients and donors after allogeneic stem cell transplantation. TCRdb independently ran MiXCR on the RT-PCR reads; one entry per CDR3 protein. The sample has approximately 170,000 distinct CDR3 sequences; 30% are singletons. Sequenced input: blood, either unsorted or a sorted T cell fraction (not recorded which). These receptors were taken from a human donor who was either an allogeneic HSCT recipient or a stem cell or donor lymphocyte infusion donor (not recorded which). It is not recorded whose cells these are; they may come from a transplant donor. Both conserved end residues are part of each CDR3. D genes are given only for firm matches. Part of the rows lack a size; the others show once, few, many or a class for expanded clones.

TRBJ1-4,TRBD1,TRBV7-6,.,CASSPRGLLATNEKLFF,TGTGCCAGCAGCCCTAGGGGGCTCTTAGCAACTAATGAAAAACTGTTTTTT
TRBJ1-4,.,TRBV12-3/TRBV12-4,.,CASSLSNEKLFF,TGTGCCAGCAGTTTGAGTAATGAAAAACTGTTTTTT
TRBJ2-2,.,TRBV7-9,.,CASSSPTQPKVTGELFF,TGTGCCAGCAGCTCCCCGACACAGCCTAAGGTCACCGGGGAGCTGTTTTTT
TRBJ2-1,.,TRBV3-1,.,CASSPTASSYNEQFF,TGTGCCAGCAGCCCGACTGCGAGCTCCTACAATGAGCAGTTCTTC
TRBJ2-5,TRBD1,TRBV12-3/TRBV12-4,.,CASSPLDRGETQYF,TGTGCCAGCAGTCCCCTCGACAGGGGAGAGACCCAGTACTTC
TRBJ2-6,.,TRBV6-6,few,CASSYLLSGANVLTF,TGTGCCAGCAGTTACCTTCTCTCTGGGGCCAACGTCCTGACTTTC
TRBJ2-1,.,TRBV18,.,CASSPFTWAGLSYNEQFF,TGTGCCAGCTCACCCTTTACCTGGGCGGGACTCTCCTACAATGAGCAGTTCTTC
TRBJ1-1,TRBD1,TRBV29-1,.,CSVVSRDRNTEAFF,TGCAGCGTTGTATCACGGGACAGGAACACTGAAGCTTTCTTT
TRBJ1-2,.,TRBV20-1,many,CSAYEWTLGHYGYTF,TGCAGTGCCTACGAATGGACGCTAGGTCACTATGGCTACACCTTC
TRBJ2-3,.,TRBV6-5,.,CASSYSGLTDTQYF,TGTGCCAGCAGTTACTCGGGACTCACAGATACGCAGTATTTT
TRBJ1-5,.,TRBV10-3,many,CAISQGDQPQHF,TGTGCCATCTCACAGGGTGATCAGCCCCAGCATTTT
TRBJ2-1,.,TRBV29-1,.,CSVEGHEGLFLNEQFF,TGCAGCGTTGAAGGGCATGAGGGGCTATTCCTCAATGAGCAGTTCTTC
TRBJ1-4,.,TRBV20-1,.,CSARVWEGEKLFF,TGCAGTGCTAGAGTTTGGGAGGGCGAAAAACTGTTTTTT
TRBJ2-1,TRBD2,TRBV6-6,few,CASMTSGRGNEQFF,TGTGCCAGCATGACTAGCGGGAGAGGTAATGAGCAGTTCTTC
TRBJ1-1,TRBD1,TRBV5-1,few,CASWTGTENTEAFF,TGCGCCAGCTGGACCGGGACAGAGAACACTGAAGCTTTCTTT
TRBJ1-2,.,TRBV27,few,CASSPRHPGVYGYTF,TGTGCCAGCAGTCCCAGGCATCCAGGGGTCTATGGCTACACCTTC
TRBJ2-6,.,TRBV27,.,CASSLKTGGSGANVLTF,TGTGCCAGCAGTTTAAAGACAGGAGGATCTGGGGCCAACGTCCTGACTTTC
TRBJ1-5,.,TRBV18,.,CASSPGRDQPQHF,TGTGCCAGCTCACCGGGGCGAGATCAGCCCCAGCATTTT
TRBJ2-7,TRBD2,TRBV15,.,CATSREGRETDEQYF,TGTGCCACCAGCAGAGAGGGGCGGGAGACCGACGAGCAGTACTTC
TRBJ2-2,.,TRBV5-1,.,CASSLTLAGTGELFF,TGCGCCAGCAGCTTGACACTTGCAGGGACCGGGGAGCTGTTTTTT
TRBJ2-1,.,TRBV7-2,.,CASSLAAINEQFF,TGTGCCAGCAGCTTGGCGGCAATAAATGAGCAGTTCTTC
TRBJ2-7,TRBD2,TRBV7-9,few,CASSPLAGVRLYEQYF,TGTGCCAGCAGCCCCTTAGCGGGAGTTCGCCTCTACGAGCAGTACTTC
TRBJ1-5,.,TRBV3-1,few,CASSLTRHQPQHF,TGTGCCAGCAGTCTTACACGACATCAGCCCCAGCATTTT
TRBJ2-2,TRBD2,TRBV20-1,.,CSAAGLAGQNTGELFF,TGCAGTGCTGCGGGCCTAGCGGGGCAGAACACCGGGGAGCTGTTTTTT
TRBJ2-7,.,TRBV4-3,.,CASGMGDSSYEQYF,TGCGCCAGCGGAATGGGGGATAGCTCCTACGAGCAGTACTTC
TRBJ1-2,.,TRBV28,.,CASSPAGRARGYTF,TGTGCCAGCAGTCCCGCCGGCAGGGCTAGAGGCTACACCTTC
TRBJ1-2,.,TRBV6-5,.,CASGRESSSYGYTF,TGTGCCAGCGGACGGGAGAGCAGTAGCTATGGCTACACCTTC
TRBJ1-2,.,TRBV18,.,CASSPPGGTANYGYTF,TGTGCCAGCTCACCTCCCGGGGGGACTGCTAACTATGGCTACACCTTC
TRBJ1-2,TRBD1,TRBV25-1,.,CASSDPGQGNYGYTF,TGTGCCAGCAGTGATCCCGGACAGGGTAACTATGGCTACACCTTC
TRBJ1-1,.,TRBV27,many,CASSFGRGATEAFF,TGTGCCAGCAGTTTCGGACGGGGGGCGACTGAAGCTTTCTTT
TRBJ2-3,.,TRBV7-2,few,CASSLVSTDTQYF,TGTGCCAGCAGCTTAGTCAGCACAGATACGCAGTATTTT
TRBJ2-3,.,TRBV28,few,CASSLAQVTDTQYF,TGTGCCAGCAGTTTGGCACAGGTCACAGATACGCAGTATTTT
TRBJ1-5,.,TRBV3-1,.,CASSQVLVGQPQHF,TGTGCCAGCAGCCAAGTTCTTGTAGGTCAGCCCCAGCATTTT
TRBJ1-1,.,TRBV15,.,CATSRVEVTEAFF,TGTGCCACCAGCAGAGTGGAGGTCACTGAAGCTTTCTTT
TRBJ2-1,.,TRBV6-5,.,CASKGPAAYNEQFF,TGTGCCAGTAAAGGACCCGCGGCCTACAATGAGCAGTTCTTC
TRBJ1-5,.,TRBV7-9,few,CASRGAGSNQPQHF,TGTGCCAGCAGGGGGGCCGGGAGCAATCAGCCCCAGCATTTT
TRBJ2-7,TRBD2,TRBV29-1,.,CSVDKPGTSGLSYEQYF,TGCAGCGTTGATAAACCCGGGACTAGCGGCTTATCCTACGAGCAGTACTTC
TRBJ2-7,.,TRBV5-1,.,CASSRNTGPTYEQYF,TGCGCCAGCAGCCGAAACACTGGACCCACCTACGAGCAGTACTTC
TRBJ1-1,.,TRBV5-8,few,CASSSRGPEAFF,TGTGCCAGCAGCTCGAGGGGTCCTGAAGCTTTCTTT
TRBJ1-1,.,TRBV29-1,.,CSVEVRENTEAFF,TGCAGCGTTGAGGTCAGGGAGAACACTGAAGCTTTCTTT
TRBJ2-1,.,TRBV9,.,CASSVWAGPQFF,TGTGCCAGCAGCGTGTGGGCGGGACCTCAGTTCTTC
TRBJ1-1,.,TRBV12-5,.,CASGLDSTEAFF,TGTGCTAGTGGTTTGGACAGTACTGAAGCTTTCTTT
TRBJ1-4,TRBD1,TRBV4-3,.,CASSQGDRGGEKLFF,TGCGCCAGCAGCCAAGGAGACAGGGGCGGTGAAAAACTGTTTTTT
TRBJ2-7,TRBD2,TRBV27,.,CASSYASGRYEQYF,TGTGCCAGCAGTTACGCTAGCGGGCGCTACGAGCAGTACTTC
TRBJ1-1,.,TRBV6-5,many,CASSNGPGPDTEAFF,TGTGCCAGCAGCAACGGTCCTGGGCCGGACACTGAAGCTTTCTTT
TRBJ1-6,TRBD1,TRBV5-4,.,CASSLKQGNNSPLHF,TGTGCCAGCAGCTTGAAACAGGGGAATAATTCACCCCTCCACTTT
TRBJ2-3,.,TRBV4-3,.,CASRSRGSDTQYF,TGCGCCAGCAGATCTAGGGGTTCCGATACGCAGTATTTT
TRBJ2-7,TRBD2,TRBV29-1,few,CSVGGGSGIAYEQYF,TGCAGCGTCGGAGGGGGTAGCGGGATCGCCTACGAGCAGTACTTC
TRBJ2-5,TRBD2,TRBV12-3/TRBV12-4,.,CASSFLAGAETQYF,TGTGCCAGCAGTTTTTTAGCGGGAGCCGAGACCCAGTACTTC
TRBJ1-2,.,TRBV5-1,few,CASSLGSFRGYTF,TGCGCCAGCAGCTTAGGATCCTTTCGGGGCTACACCTTC
TRBJ2-7,.,TRBV4-1,few,CASSQMLDRLSYEQYF,TGCGCCAGCAGCCAGATGCTAGACAGACTGTCCTACGAGCAGTACTTC
TRBJ1-1,TRBD1,TRBV4-2,many,CASSRPQGQGIDTEAFF,TGTGCCAGCAGCCGTCCCCAGGGACAGGGGATCGACACTGAAGCTTTCTTT
TRBJ1-5,TRBD1,TRBV12-3/TRBV12-4,.,CASSGSGTANQPQHF,TGTGCCAGCAGTGGGTCCGGGACAGCTAATCAGCCCCAGCATTTT
TRBJ2-5,TRBD1,TRBV5-1,.,CASSLKHRGPETQYF,TGCGCCAGCAGCTTGAAACACAGGGGGCCGGAGACCCAGTACTTC
TRBJ1-1,TRBD1,TRBV7-9,.,CASSSGDSEAFF,TGTGCCAGCAGCTCCGGGGACAGTGAAGCTTTCTTT